Each of the 23 T cell receptor beta chains below was sequenced from the same sample in a study of blood T cell repertoires in COVID-19. Here immunoSEQ multiplex PCR was the method, and the copy in TCRdb shows in-frame clones only, minus some. The sample includes hundreds of thousands of clones, around 89% of them seen just once. What was sequenced was PBMCs or T cells enriched from blood (not recorded which). These receptors originate from a man in his thirties or forties who had recovered from COVID-19.

CDR3 loop: CSVSFQDNQPQHF. CDR3 DNA: TGCAGCGTGAGCTTTCAGGATAATCAGCCCCAGCATTTT. J is TRBJ1-5 and V is TRBV29-1, with D unresolved. Germline assignment: CDR1 SQVTM and CDR2 ANQGSEA. V lost 6 bases, J lost 4 bases, and 13 bases lay in between. This CDR3 contains 13 residues.

The rearrangement links TRBV13 to TRBJ2-3; 10 bases are shared with TRBD2. V gave up 5 bases and J gave up 0 bases; unmatched junction bases: 14. The CDR3 covers 19 residues. CDR1 is PRHDT, CDR2 FYEKMQ, per germline (reference sequence). The DNA for the CDR3 is TGTGCCAGCAGCGAACTAGCGGGGAAGAACTCTCCTAGCACAGATACGCAGTATTTT. It specifies CASSELAGKNSPSTDTQYF.

The chain carries TRBV12-3 or TRBV12-4 and TRBJ2-1; possible D gene TRBD2, 6 bases. The CDR3 covers 12 residues. With 10 bases removed from V and 8 bases from J, the gap between germline ends came to 15 bases. The CDR3 nucleotides are TGTGCCACTAAGGCTGGAGGGGATGAGCAGTTCTTC. This codes for CATKAGGDEQFF.

The CDR3 nucleotides read TGTGCCAGCAGCTTATCGGGCTACAATGAGCAGTTCTTC. It specifies CASSLSGYNEQFF. The chain has TRBV11-1 and TRBJ2-1; D not resolved. The germline V gene has CDR1 SGHAT and CDR2 FQDESV (reference sequence). The V gene lost 2 bases and the J gene lost 3 bases, with 5 bases spanning the gap. This CDR3 contains 13 residues.

The J gene is TRBJ2-2, the V gene TRBV4-1; perhaps TRBD1 as D (5 bases). The germline V and J ends were trimmed by 3 bases and 1 base, with 18 bases remaining between them. CDR3 size: 18 residues. CDR1 and CDR2 from the germline V gene are MGHRA and YSYEKL. DNA of the CDR3: TGCGCCAGCAGCCACTTGGGCCACCAAGGGGAGAACACCGGGGAGCTGTTTTTT. Protein product: CASSHLGHQGENTGELFF.

The V gene is TRBV12-3 or TRBV12-4, the J gene TRBJ2-3, with D uncertain. The CDR3 is 12 amino acids. V shed 6 bases and J shed 5 bases, with 9 bases lying between them. CDR3 bases: TGTGCCAGCAGCCTGGCTGTAGATACGCAGTATTTT. This sequence encodes CASSLAVDTQYF.

J is TRBJ1-5 and V is TRBV7-2; 7 nucleotides agree with TRBD1. The V gene end was trimmed by 1 base and the J gene end by 4 bases; junction bases not matched to a gene: 1. CDR1 SGHTA and CDR2 FQGNSA come from the germline V gene. The CDR3 sequence is 14 residues long. CDR3 region: CASSLGTGNQPQHF. In DNA, the CDR3 is TGTGCCAGCAGCTTAGGGACAGGAAATCAGCCCCAGCATTTT.

The chain has TRBV9 and TRBJ1-6; D remains unclear. V lost 0 bases to trimming and J lost 7 bases, with 8 bases between them. In germline, CDR1 is SGDLS, CDR2 YYNGEE. The CDR3 is 14 amino acids. The CDR3 reads CASSVGAPNSPLHF. CDR3 sequence (DNA): TGTGCCAGCAGCGTAGGGGCGCCGAATTCACCCCTCCACTTT.

V and J are TRBV28 and TRBJ1-5, with TRBD1 as a possible D gene (5 bases). In germline, CDR1 is MDHEN, CDR2 SYDVKM. The V end lost 6 bases, the J end lost 7 bases, and 13 bases lay between the germline ends. There are 13 residues in the CDR3. CDR3 sequence (DNA): TGTGCCAGCAGGAGGACATCGGAACAGCCCCAGCATTTT. Its translation: CASRRTSEQPQHF.

This chain links TRBV3-1 (or the pseudogene TRBV3-2) with TRBJ2-3; 9 nucleotides line up with TRBD2. From germline, CDR1 is LGHDT and CDR2 YNNKEL (reference sequence). The CDR3 extends over 15 amino acids. V shed 1 base and J 4 bases; nucleotides not matched to a gene: 3. The CDR3 spells CASSQAAGGSDTQYF. The CDR3 DNA reads TGTGCCAGCAGCCAAGCTGCGGGAGGGTCAGATACGCAGTATTTT.

The chain has TRBV6-5 and TRBJ2-7, with D uncertain. This CDR3 is 14 amino acids long. V was trimmed by 0 bases and J by 2 bases, leaving 8 bases between them. In germline, CDR1 is MNHEY, CDR2 SVGAGI. CDR3 DNA: TGTGCCAGCAGTTACTCTATTCCCCCCTACGAGCAGTACTTC. Translation gives CASSYSIPPYEQYF.

This chain links TRBV10-2 with TRBJ1-3; 7 bases line up with TRBD1. This CDR3 is 17 amino acids long. Unmatched junction bases numbered 11, after V lost 6 bases and J lost 0 bases. The germline CDR1 and CDR2 sequences are WSHSY and SAAADI. CDR3 loop: CASRDPRQGHSGNTIYF. The CDR3 DNA follows: TGCGCCAGCAGGGATCCAAGACAGGGTCACTCTGGAAACACCATATATTTT.

V usage is TRBV19 and J usage is TRBJ2-7; TRBD2 agrees at 11 bases. The germline V gene encodes CDR1 LNHDA and CDR2 SQIVND (reference sequence). V lost 5 bases to trimming and J lost 1 base; unmatched junction nucleotides: 7. The CDR3 contains 16 residues. The CDR3 DNA reads TGTGCCAGTAGTGCCCAACTAGCGGGAGCGTCCTACGAGCAGTACTTC. It is translated as CASSAQLAGASYEQYF. The full variable domain, with the rest looked up from reference TRBV19 and TRBJ2-7, is DGGITQSPKYLFRKEGQNVTLSCEQNLNHDAMYWYRQDPGQGLRLIYYSQIVNDFQKGDIAEGYSVSREKKESFPLTVTSAQKNPTAFYLCASSAQLAGASYEQYFGPGTRLTVT.

The chain uses TRBV24-1 and TRBJ2-7, with 7 positions matching TRBD1. The trim removed 5 bases at V and 4 bases at J, leaving 10 bases unmatched. This CDR3 region has 15 residues. Per germline, CDR1 KGHDR and CDR2 SFDVKD. The DNA for the CDR3 is TGTGCCACCAGTGGGTTCATTAGGACAGGATACGAGCAGTACTTC. Translating gives CATSGFIRTGYEQYF.

The chain couples TRBV3-1 (or the pseudogene TRBV3-2) to TRBJ2-1; 15 bases match TRBD2. Losses at the gene ends were 6 bases for V and 6 bases for J; bases not matched to a gene: 3. CDR1 and CDR2 (germline): LGHDT, YNNKEL (reference sequence). This CDR3 has 15 residues. This CDR3 reads CASSGLAGGLNEQFF. The CDR3 nucleotides are TGTGCCAGCAGTGGACTAGCGGGAGGGCTCAATGAGCAGTTCTTC.

CDR3 sequence: CASSDLSGEAFF. The CDR3 DNA is TGTGCCAGCAGTGATTTATCGGGTGAAGCTTTCTTT. V and J are TRBV25-1 and TRBJ1-1; D is ambiguous. This CDR3 spans 12 amino acids. Germline V CDR1 and CDR2: MGHDK, SYGVNS. Trimming left V 3 bases short and J 7 bases short, with 9 bases between.

The chain recombines TRBV28 with TRBJ2-3; D is possibly TRBD2 (5 bases). CDR1 MDHEN and CDR2 SYDVKM come from the germline V gene. Trimming cost V 7 bases and J 0 bases, with 14 bases left between them. CDR3 size: 15 residues. The CDR3 DNA sequence: TGTGCCAGCACCCTTGGAGGAGCTAGCACAGATACGCAGTATTTT. Its translation: CASTLGGASTDTQYF.

V usage is TRBV7-9 and J usage is TRBJ2-7, with 9 nucleotides matching TRBD1. From germline, CDR1 is SEHNR and CDR2 FQNEAQ (reference sequence). Trimming cost V 4 bases and J 5 bases; bases outside gene matches: 6. This CDR3 spans 14 amino acids. The CDR3 loop reads CASSSGTGHHEQYF. CDR3 DNA sequence: TGTGCCAGCAGCTCCGGGACAGGGCACCACGAGCAGTACTTC.

This clone appeared once. The chain carries TRBV5-5 and TRBJ2-7; 8 nucleotides align to TRBD1. Germline CDR1 reads SGHKS; CDR2 reads YYEKEE (reference sequence). Losses at the gene ends were 3 bases for V and 3 bases for J; bases not matched to a gene: 8. This CDR3 contains 15 residues. The CDR3 protein is CASSSTGGLHYEQYF. In DNA form, the CDR3 reads TGTGCCAGCAGCTCTACAGGGGGTCTCCACTACGAGCAGTACTTC.

The CDR3 nucleotides read TGTGCCAGCAGCTTCCGGGCCGGGATTGATACTGGCTACACCTTC. Residues: CASSFRAGIDTGYTF. V gene TRBV5-8 combines with J gene TRBJ1-2; no clear D gene. The CDR3 has 15 amino acids. Looked up from germline, CDR1 is SGHTS and CDR2 is YDEGEE. Deletions cut 2 bases from V and 7 bases from J, with 18 bases between.

Concerning this clone itself: Different DNA sequences within this sample yield the same CDR3. The chain employs TRBV15 and TRBJ2-7, with 10 bases identical to TRBD1. With 0 bases clipped from V and 4 bases from J, the junction kept 0 bases outside the gene matches. The CDR3 loop spans 14 amino acids. Germline V gives CDR1 LNHNV, CDR2 YYDKDF (reference sequence). Written as DNA, the CDR3 is TGTGCCACCAGCAGAGAGGGACAGGGGTACGAGCAGTACTTC. Its translation is CATSREGQGYEQYF.

This rearrangement joins TRBV3-1 (or the pseudogene TRBV3-2) to TRBJ1-1; TRBD1 agrees at 7 bases. Germline CDR1 and CDR2: LGHDT and YNNKEL (reference sequence). The trim removed 1 base at V and 1 base at J, leaving 9 bases unmatched. This CDR3 is 17 amino acids long. CDR3 sequence (DNA): TGTGCCAGCAGCCAAGGCCCTCGACAGGGACCGAACACTGAAGCTTTCTTT. This translates into CASSQGPRQGPNTEAFF.

V usage is TRBV5-1 and J usage is TRBJ1-5; a possible D gene is TRBD1 (5 bases). Germline V gene sequence: CDR1 SGHRS, CDR2 YFSETQ. V was shortened by 1 base and J by 1 base, with 9 bases between the two germline ends. This CDR3 spans 15 amino acids. CDR3 loop: CASSLSGRSNQPQHF. CDR3 DNA sequence: TGCGCCAGCAGCTTGTCAGGGAGGAGCAATCAGCCCCAGCATTTT.